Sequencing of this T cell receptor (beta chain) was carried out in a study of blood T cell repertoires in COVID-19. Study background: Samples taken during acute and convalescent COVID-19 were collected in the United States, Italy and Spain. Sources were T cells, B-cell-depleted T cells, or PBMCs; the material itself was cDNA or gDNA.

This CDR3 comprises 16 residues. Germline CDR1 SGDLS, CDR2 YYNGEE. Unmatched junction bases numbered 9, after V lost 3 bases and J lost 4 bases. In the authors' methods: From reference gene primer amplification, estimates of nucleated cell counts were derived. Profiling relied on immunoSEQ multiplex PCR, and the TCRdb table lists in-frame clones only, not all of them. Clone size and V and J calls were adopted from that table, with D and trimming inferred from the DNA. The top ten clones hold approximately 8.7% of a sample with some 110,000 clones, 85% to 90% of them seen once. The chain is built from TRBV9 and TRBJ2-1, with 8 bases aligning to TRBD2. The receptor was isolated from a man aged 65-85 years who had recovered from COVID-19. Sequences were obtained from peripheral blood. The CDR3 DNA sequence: TGTGCCAGCAGCGCGGGGGGGCTAGGTTCTTACAATGAGCAGTTCTTC. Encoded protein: CASSAGGLGSYNEQFF.